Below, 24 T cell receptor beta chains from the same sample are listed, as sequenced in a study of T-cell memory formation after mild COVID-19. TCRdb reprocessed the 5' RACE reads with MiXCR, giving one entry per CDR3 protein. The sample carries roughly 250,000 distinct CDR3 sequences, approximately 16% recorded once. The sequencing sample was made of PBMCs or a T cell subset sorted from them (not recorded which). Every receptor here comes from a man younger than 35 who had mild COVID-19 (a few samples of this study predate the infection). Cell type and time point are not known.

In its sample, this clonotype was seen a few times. CDR3 loop: CASSLQVSQPQHF. In DNA, the CDR3 is TGTGCCAGCAGCCTACAGGTCAGTCAGCCCCAGCATTTT. The rearrangement joins TRBV7-2 to TRBJ1-5, with a tentative D call TRBD1 (5 bases). V shed 5 bases and J shed 6 bases, with 11 bases lying between them. The CDR3 totals 13 residues. Germline CDR1 SGHTA, CDR2 FQGNSA. Combining the CDR3 with reference TRBV7-2 and TRBJ1-5 gives the whole variable domain GAGVSQSPSNKVTEKGKDVELRCDPISGHTALYWYRQSLGQGLEFLIYFQGNSAPDKSGLPSDRFSAERTGGSVSTLTIQRTQQEDSAVYLCASSLQVSQPQHFGDGTRLSIL.

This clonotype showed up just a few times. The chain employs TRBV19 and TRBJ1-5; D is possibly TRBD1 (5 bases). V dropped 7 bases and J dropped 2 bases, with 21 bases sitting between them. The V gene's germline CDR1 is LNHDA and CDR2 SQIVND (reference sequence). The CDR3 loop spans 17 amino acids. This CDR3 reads CASTPHIGTVCNQPQHF. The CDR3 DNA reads TGTGCCAGTACCCCCCATATAGGGACGGTATGCAATCAGCCCCAGCATTTT.

CDR3 DNA: TGTGCCAGCAGCCAGTCTGTGGGATACGGGGAGCTGTTTTTT. Residues: CASSQSVGYGELFF. The chain carries TRBV11-2 and TRBJ2-2; D unresolved. This CDR3 contains 14 residues. V gave up 5 bases and J gave up 7 bases, with 14 bases separating them. Germline assignment: CDR1 SGHAT and CDR2 FQNNGV.

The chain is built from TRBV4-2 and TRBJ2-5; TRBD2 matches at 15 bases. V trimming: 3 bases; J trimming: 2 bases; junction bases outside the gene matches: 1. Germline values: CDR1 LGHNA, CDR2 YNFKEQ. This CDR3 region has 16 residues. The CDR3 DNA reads TGTGCCAGCAGCCAGGGGACTAGCGGGGGGCAAGAGACCCAGTACTTC. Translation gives CASSQGTSGGQETQYF.

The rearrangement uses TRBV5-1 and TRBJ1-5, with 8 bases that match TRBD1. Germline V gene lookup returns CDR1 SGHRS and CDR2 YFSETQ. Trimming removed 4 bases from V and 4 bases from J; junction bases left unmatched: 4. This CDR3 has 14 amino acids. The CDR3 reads CASSPGGINQPQHF. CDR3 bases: TGCGCCAGCAGCCCAGGGGGCATAAATCAGCCCCAGCATTTT.

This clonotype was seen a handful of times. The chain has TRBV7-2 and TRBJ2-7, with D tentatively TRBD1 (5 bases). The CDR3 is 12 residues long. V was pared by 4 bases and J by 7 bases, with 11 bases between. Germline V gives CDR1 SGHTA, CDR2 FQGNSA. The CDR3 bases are TGTGCCAGCAGCTCCCCAGGGCGGGAGCAGTACGTC. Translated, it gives CASSSPGREQYV.

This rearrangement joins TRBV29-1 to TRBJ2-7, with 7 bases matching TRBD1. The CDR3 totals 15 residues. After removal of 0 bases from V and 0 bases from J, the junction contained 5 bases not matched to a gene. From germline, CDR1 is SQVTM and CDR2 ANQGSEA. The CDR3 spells CSVEDRPGGSYEQYF. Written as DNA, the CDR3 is TGCAGCGTTGAAGATCGGCCAGGGGGCTCCTACGAGCAGTACTTC.

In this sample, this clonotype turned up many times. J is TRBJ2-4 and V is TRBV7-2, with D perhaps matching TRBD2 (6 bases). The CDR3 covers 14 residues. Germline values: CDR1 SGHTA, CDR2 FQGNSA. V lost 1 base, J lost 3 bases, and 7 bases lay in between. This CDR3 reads CASSLGGDKNIQYF. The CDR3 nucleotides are TGTGCCAGCAGCTTAGGGGGGGACAAAAACATTCAGTACTTC.

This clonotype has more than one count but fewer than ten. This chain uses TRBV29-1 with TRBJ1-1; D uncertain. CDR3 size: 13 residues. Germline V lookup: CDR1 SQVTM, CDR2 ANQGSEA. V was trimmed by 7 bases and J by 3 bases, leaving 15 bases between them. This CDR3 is CSAARARYTEAFF. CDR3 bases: TGCAGCGCGGCACGGGCCCGGTACACTGAAGCTTTCTTT.

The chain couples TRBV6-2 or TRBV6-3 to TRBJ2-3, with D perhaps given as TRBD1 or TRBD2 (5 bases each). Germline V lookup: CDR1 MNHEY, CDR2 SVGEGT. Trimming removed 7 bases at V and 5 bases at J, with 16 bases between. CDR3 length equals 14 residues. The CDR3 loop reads CASTAPYGGDTQYF. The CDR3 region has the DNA TGTGCCAGCACTGCTCCCTATGGGGGAGATACGCAGTATTTT.

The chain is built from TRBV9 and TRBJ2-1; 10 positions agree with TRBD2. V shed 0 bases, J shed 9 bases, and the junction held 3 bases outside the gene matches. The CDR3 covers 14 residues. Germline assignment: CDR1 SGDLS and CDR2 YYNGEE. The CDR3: CASSVVGTSAEQFF. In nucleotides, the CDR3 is TGTGCCAGCAGCGTAGTCGGGACTAGCGCTGAGCAGTTCTTC. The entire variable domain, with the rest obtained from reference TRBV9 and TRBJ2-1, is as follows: DSGVTQTPKHLITATGQRVTLRCSPRSGDLSVYWYQQSLDQGLQFLIQYYNGEERAKGNILERFSAQQFPDLHSELNLSSLELGDSALYFCASSVVGTSAEQFFGPGTRLTVL.

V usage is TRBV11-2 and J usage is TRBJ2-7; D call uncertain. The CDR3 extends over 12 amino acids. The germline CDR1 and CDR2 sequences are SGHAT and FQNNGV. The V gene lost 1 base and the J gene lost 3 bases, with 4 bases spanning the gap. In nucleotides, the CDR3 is TGTGCCAGCAGCTTAGTTCTCTACGAGCAGTACTTC. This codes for CASSLVLYEQYF.

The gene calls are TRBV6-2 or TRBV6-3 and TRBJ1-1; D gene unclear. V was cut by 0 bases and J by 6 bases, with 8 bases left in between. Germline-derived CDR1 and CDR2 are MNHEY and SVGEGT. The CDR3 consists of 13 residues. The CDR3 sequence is CASSYSGRAEAFF. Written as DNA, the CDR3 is TGTGCCAGCAGTTACTCGGGGAGGGCTGAAGCTTTCTTT.

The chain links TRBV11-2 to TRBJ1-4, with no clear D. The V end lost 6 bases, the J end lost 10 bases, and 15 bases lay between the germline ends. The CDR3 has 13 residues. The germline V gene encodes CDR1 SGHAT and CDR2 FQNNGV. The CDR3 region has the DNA TGTGCCAGCAGTAAGATAGGAGAGGGAAAACTGTTTTTT. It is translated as CASSKIGEGKLFF.

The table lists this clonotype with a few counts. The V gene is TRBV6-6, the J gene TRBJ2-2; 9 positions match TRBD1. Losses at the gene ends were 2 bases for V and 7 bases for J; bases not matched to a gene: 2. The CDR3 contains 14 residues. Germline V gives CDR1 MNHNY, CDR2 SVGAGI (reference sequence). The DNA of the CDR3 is TGTGCCAGCAGTTACGGGACAGGGTTCGGGGAGCTGTTTTTT. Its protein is CASSYGTGFGELFF.

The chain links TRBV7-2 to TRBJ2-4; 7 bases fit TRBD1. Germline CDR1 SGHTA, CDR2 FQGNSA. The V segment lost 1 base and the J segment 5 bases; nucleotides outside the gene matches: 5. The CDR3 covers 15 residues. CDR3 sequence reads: CASSLGGGLQNIQYF. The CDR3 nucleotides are TGTGCCAGCAGCTTAGGAGGGGGCCTCCAAAACATTCAGTACTTC. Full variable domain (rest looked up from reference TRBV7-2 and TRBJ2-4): GAGVSQSPSNKVTEKGKDVELRCDPISGHTALYWYRQSLGQGLEFLIYFQGNSAPDKSGLPSDRFSAERTGGSVSTLTIQRTQQEDSAVYLCASSLGGGLQNIQYFGAGTRLSVL.

CDR3 sequence reads: CASSPTSPTGELFF. CDR3 in DNA: TGCGCCAGCAGCCCGACTAGCCCCACCGGGGAGCTGTTTTTT. The chain uses TRBV5-1 and TRBJ2-2, with 7 bases fitting TRBD2. The CDR3 extends over 14 amino acids. After removal of 4 bases from V and 4 bases from J, the junction contained 4 bases not matched to a gene. The germline V gene has CDR1 SGHRS and CDR2 YFSETQ.

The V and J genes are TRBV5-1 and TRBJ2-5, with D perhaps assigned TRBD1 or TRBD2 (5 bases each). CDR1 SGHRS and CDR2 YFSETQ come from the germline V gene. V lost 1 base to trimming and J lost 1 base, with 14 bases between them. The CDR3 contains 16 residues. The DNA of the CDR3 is TGCGCCAGCAGCTTGAATTGGTACGGGGCCCAAGAGACCCAGTACTTC. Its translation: CASSLNWYGAQETQYF.

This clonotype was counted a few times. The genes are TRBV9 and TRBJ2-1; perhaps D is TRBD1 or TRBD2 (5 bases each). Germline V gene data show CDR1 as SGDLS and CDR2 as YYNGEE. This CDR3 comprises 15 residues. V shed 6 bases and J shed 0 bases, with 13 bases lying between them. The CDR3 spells CASTARGSSYNEQFF. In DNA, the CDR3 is TGTGCCAGCACCGCTCGGGGCAGCTCCTACAATGAGCAGTTCTTC.

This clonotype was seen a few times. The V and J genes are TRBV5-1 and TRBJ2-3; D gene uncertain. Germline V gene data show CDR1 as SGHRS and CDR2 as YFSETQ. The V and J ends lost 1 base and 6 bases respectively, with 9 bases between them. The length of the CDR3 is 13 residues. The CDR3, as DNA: TGCGCCAGCAGCTTGAGTGACGGGGATACGCAGTATTTT. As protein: CASSLSDGDTQYF.

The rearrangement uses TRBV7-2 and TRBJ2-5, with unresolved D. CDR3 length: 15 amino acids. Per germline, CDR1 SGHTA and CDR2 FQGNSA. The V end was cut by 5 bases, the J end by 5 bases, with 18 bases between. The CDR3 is CASSAHRNMRETQYF. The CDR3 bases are TGTGCCAGCAGCGCCCATAGGAACATGAGGGAGACCCAGTACTTC.

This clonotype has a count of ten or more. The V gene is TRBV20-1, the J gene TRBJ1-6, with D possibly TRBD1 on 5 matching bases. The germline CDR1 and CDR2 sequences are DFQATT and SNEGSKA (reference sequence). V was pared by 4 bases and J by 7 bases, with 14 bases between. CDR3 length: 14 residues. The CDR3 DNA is TGCAGTGCTACCGCCCAATCAGGGAATTCACCCCTCCACTTT. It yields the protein CSATAQSGNSPLHF.

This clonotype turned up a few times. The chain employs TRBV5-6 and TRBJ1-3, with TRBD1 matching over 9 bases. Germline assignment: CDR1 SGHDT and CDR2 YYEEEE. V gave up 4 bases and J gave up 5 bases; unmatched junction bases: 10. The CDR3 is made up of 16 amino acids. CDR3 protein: CASSGRDRDFRNTIYF. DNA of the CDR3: TGTGCCAGCAGCGGCCGGGACAGGGATTTTAGAAACACCATATATTTT.

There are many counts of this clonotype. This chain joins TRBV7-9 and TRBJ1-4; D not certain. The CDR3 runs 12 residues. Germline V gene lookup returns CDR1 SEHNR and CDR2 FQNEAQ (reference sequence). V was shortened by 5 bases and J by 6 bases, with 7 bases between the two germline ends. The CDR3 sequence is CASSAEYEKLFF. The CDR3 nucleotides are TGTGCCAGCAGCGCGGAGTATGAAAAACTGTTTTTT. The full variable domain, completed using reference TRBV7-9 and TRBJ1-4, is DTGVSQNPRHKITKRGQNVTFRCDPISEHNRLYWYRQTLGQGPEFLTYFQNEAQLEKSRLLSDRFSAERPKGSFSTLEIQRTEQGDSAMYLCASSAEYEKLFFGSGTQLSVL.